This TCR beta chain derives from a study of regulatory T cells in long-lasting Graves disease. Overall study findings and caveats: Persistent cases favored TRBV28, TRBJ1-2 and TRBJ2-5.

Time point indicated: newly diagnosed GD, antithyroid drugs for less than 3 months. PBMC RNA served as the TCR library source. A word on this clonotype: The antigen remains undetermined.

The TCR beta library used iRepertoire HTBI primers with Arm-PCR amplification of CDR3. TCRdb processed the multiplex PCR reads anew with MiXCR; each CDR3 protein has one entry. This sample has 300,000 to 450,000 distinct CDR3 sequences, with 15% to 18% found just once. CDR1 is ENHRY and CDR2 is SYGVKD in the germline V gene. V lost 6 bases and J 1 base, leaving 14 bases between the germline ends. This CDR3 comprises 15 residues. The source is a female donor with Graves disease. The chain recombines TRBV10-3 with TRBJ2-3; a possible D gene is TRBD2 (5 bases). The sequencing here drew on peripheral blood mononuclear cells (PBMCs), taken at new diagnosis, from a patient treated with antithyroid drugs. Here the CDR3 DNA reads TGTGCCATCAGCGGTTTGAGGGTGGGCACAGATACGCAGTATTTT. This codes for CAISGLRVGTDTQYF.